The TCR beta chain described here comes from a study of Graves' ophthalmopathy and Graves' hyperthyroidism. Overall study: Sampling took place at initial diagnosis, with peripheral blood obtained before any treatment.

Amplification targeted the TCR beta CDR3 regions, with RNA transcripts as the source material. First-round RT-PCR used HTBI primers; second-round multiplex PCR followed. TCRdb called the multiplex PCR reads again in MiXCR, with one record for every CDR3 protein. The repertoire includes about 700,000 distinct CDR3 sequences, around 40% of them detected once, and 40% to 45% sits in the top ten. After removal of 8 bases from V and 5 bases from J, the junction contained 15 bases not matched to a gene. This CDR3 has 15 residues. CDR1 and CDR2 (germline): SQVTM, ANQGSEA. Patients were excluded if they had other autoimmune diseases or uncontrolled infections, and likewise if pregnancy or lactation applied.

Material: peripheral blood. The V gene is TRBV29-1, the J gene TRBJ2-5, with 9 nucleotides matching TRBD2. The sequence derives from an adult man with Graves' ophthalmopathy. The CDR3 DNA sequence: TGCAGCCGGGATTTAGCGGGAGTGGGATCGGAGACCCAGTACTTC. This translates into CSRDLAGVGSETQYF.